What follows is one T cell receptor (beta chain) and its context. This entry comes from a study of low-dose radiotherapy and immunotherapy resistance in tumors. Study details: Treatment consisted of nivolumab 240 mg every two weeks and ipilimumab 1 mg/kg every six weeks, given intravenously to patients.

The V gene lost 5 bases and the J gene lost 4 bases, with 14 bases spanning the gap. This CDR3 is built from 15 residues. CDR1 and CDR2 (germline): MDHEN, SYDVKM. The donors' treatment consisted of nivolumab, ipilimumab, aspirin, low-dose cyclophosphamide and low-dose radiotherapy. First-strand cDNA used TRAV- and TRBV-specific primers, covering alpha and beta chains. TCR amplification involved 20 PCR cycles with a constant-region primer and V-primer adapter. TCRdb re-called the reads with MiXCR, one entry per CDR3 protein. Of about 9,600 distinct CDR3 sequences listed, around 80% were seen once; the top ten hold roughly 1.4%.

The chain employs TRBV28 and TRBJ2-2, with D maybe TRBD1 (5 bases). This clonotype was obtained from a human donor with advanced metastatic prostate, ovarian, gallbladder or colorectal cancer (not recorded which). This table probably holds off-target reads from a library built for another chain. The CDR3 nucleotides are TGTGCCAGCAGTATTATCAGGGTTTCCACCGGGGAGCTGTTTTTT. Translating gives CASSIIRVSTGELFF. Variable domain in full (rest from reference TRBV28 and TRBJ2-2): DVKVTQSSRYLVKRTGEKVFLECVQDMDHENMFWYRQDPGLGLRLIYFSYDVKMKEKGDIPEGYSVSREKKERFSLILESASTNQTSMYLCASSIIRVSTGELFFGEGSRLTVL.